The 18 T cell receptor beta chains presented below share a single source sample, sequenced in a study of blood T cell repertoires in COVID-19. Data came from immunoSEQ multiplex PCR; TCRdb stores just in-frame clones and leaves some out. This table holds some 180,000 clones, 65% to 85% found once. Source material: peripheral blood. All receptors derive from a woman between 35 and 50 years old with COVID-19, enrolled during active disease.

The J gene is TRBJ1-2, the V gene TRBV27; 9 bases agree with TRBD1. Trimming cost V 5 bases and J 2 bases; bases outside gene matches: 9. The CDR3 length is 16 residues. Germline CDR1 and CDR2: MNHEY and SMNVEV (reference sequence). The CDR3 sequence: CASSPGTGLGNYGYTF. The DNA for the CDR3 is TGTGCCAGCAGTCCGGGGACAGGGTTAGGCAACTATGGCTACACCTTC.

The chain uses TRBV5-6 and TRBJ1-2, with D possibly matching TRBD1 (5 bases). With 3 bases removed from V and 8 bases from J, the gap between germline ends came to 17 bases. The CDR3 is 14 residues long. CDR1 and CDR2 (germline): SGHDT, YYEEEE. CDR3 DNA sequence: TGTGCCAGCAGCTGGCGCGGGGGAGGAGAAGGCTACACCTTC. Its translation is CASSWRGGGEGYTF.

This chain joins TRBV6-1 and TRBJ1-2, with 7 nucleotides matching TRBD1. Germline values: CDR1 MNHNS, CDR2 SASEGT. The length of the CDR3 is 13 residues. With V trimmed by 3 bases and J by 7 bases, 5 bases remained unmatched. Here the CDR3 reads CASSDRGALGYTF. In DNA form, the CDR3 reads TGTGCCAGCAGTGACAGGGGGGCCCTTGGCTACACCTTC.

This clone was seen only a few times. V usage is TRBV29-1 and J usage is TRBJ1-2; D is perhaps TRBD1 (5 bases). Trimming took 1 base from V and 5 from J, leaving 14 bases between them. Germline V gene data show CDR1 as SQVTM and CDR2 as ANQGSEA. This CDR3 has 14 residues. CDR3 sequence (DNA): TGCAGCGTTGAAGGGGGGAGGAGTCCTTATGGCTACACCTTC. Translating it yields CSVEGGRSPYGYTF.

The chain joins TRBV5-6 to TRBJ2-5, with a possible D match to TRBD1 (5 bases). Per germline, CDR1 SGHDT and CDR2 YYEEEE. CDR3 size: 15 residues. V lost 5 bases and J 5 bases, leaving 19 bases between the germline ends. The CDR3 nucleotides read TGTGCCAGCAGGATCGGAAGTAACAGGTTGGAGACCCAGTACTTC. This sequence encodes CASRIGSNRLETQYF.

The rearrangement uses TRBV14 and TRBJ2-1, with 7 bases lining up with TRBD2. The CDR3 totals 14 residues. V dropped 3 bases and J dropped 5; count of bases not matched to a gene: 4. Germline V CDR1 and CDR2: SGHDN, FVKESK. As DNA, the CDR3 is TGTGCCAGCAGCCAGGTAGCGGGTAACAATGAGCAGTTCTTC. Its protein is CASSQVAGNNEQFF. Full variable domain (outside the CDR3, taken from reference TRBV14 and TRBJ2-1): EAGVTQFPSHSVIEKGQTVTLRCDPISGHDNLYWYRRVMGKEIKFLLHFVKESKQDESGMPNNRFLAERTGGTYSTLKVQPAELEDSGVYFCASSQVAGNNEQFFGPGTRLTVL.

The V and J genes are TRBV19 and TRBJ2-7; D is uncertain. With 0 bases removed from V and 1 base from J, the gap between germline ends came to 13 bases. CDR1 and CDR2 (germline): LNHDA, SQIVND (reference sequence). This CDR3 region has 16 residues. The CDR3 region is CASSIDASVSSYEQYF. CDR3 DNA sequence: TGTGCCAGTAGTATAGATGCGTCCGTGTCATCCTACGAGCAGTACTTC. The whole variable domain, filled in from reference TRBV19 and TRBJ2-7, reads DGGITQSPKYLFRKEGQNVTLSCEQNLNHDAMYWYRQDPGQGLRLIYYSQIVNDFQKGDIAEGYSVSREKKESFPLTVTSAQKNPTAFYLCASSIDASVSSYEQYFGPGTRLTVT.

CDR3 loop: CASSIRPGLKGNTIYF. The CDR3 DNA reads TGTGCCAGTAGTATCCGTCCAGGATTGAAAGGAAACACCATATATTTT. V usage is TRBV19 and J usage is TRBJ1-3; D not resolved. The CDR3 has 16 residues. In germline, CDR1 is LNHDA, CDR2 SQIVND (reference sequence). V dropped 3 bases and J dropped 4 bases, with 16 bases sitting between them.

This clone came up a few times. For the CDR3, the DNA is TGTGCCAGCAGTTTCGGTCGCGGCCGCTCTGGGGCCAACGTCCTGACTTTC. Protein: CASSFGRGRSGANVLTF. V usage is TRBV28 and J usage is TRBJ2-6, with unresolved D. CDR1 is MDHEN, CDR2 SYDVKM, per germline. V was shortened by 3 bases and J by 0 bases, with 12 bases between the two germline ends. This CDR3 region has 17 residues.

The chain couples TRBV2 to TRBJ1-2, with TRBD1 identical over 7 bases. Germline assignment: CDR1 SNHLY and CDR2 FYNNEI. Germline trimming cut 9 bases from V and 6 bases from J; bases unmatched to any gene: 7. This CDR3 spans 12 amino acids. The CDR3 region is CARFDREDGYTF. The DNA of the CDR3 is TGTGCCAGATTCGACAGGGAGGATGGCTACACCTTC.

This clone occurred a few times. This chain joins TRBV29-1 and TRBJ1-1; 8 bases are a match to TRBD1. Germline V gene sequence: CDR1 SQVTM, CDR2 ANQGSEA. The CDR3 runs to 14 residues. The CDR3: CSGRLGQGNTEAFF. CDR3 coding DNA: TGCAGTGGCAGACTCGGACAGGGGAACACTGAAGCTTTCTTT.

This clone has only one observation. V usage is TRBV11-3 and J usage is TRBJ2-2; 12 bases fit TRBD2. Losses at the gene ends were 5 bases for V and 9 bases for J; bases not matched to a gene: 4. Germline-derived CDR1 and CDR2 are SGHNT and YENEEA. This CDR3 is 14 amino acids long. The chain's CDR3 is CASSPRTSGRELFF. The CDR3 DNA follows: TGTGCCAGCAGCCCCCGGACTAGCGGGAGGGAGCTGTTTTTT.

The chain carries TRBV18 and TRBJ2-2; 7 bases are a match to TRBD1. V shed 0 bases, J shed 6 bases, and the junction held 7 bases outside the gene matches. Germline CDR1 KGHSH, CDR2 LQKENI. This CDR3 is built from 16 residues. The CDR3, as DNA: TGTGCCAGCTCACCACCGAAAGGGGGCAAGTCCGGGGAGCTGTTTTTT. This codes for CASSPPKGGKSGELFF.

In its sample, this clone was seen once. V and J are TRBV28 and TRBJ2-1; D is uncertain. The CDR3 is 10 amino acids. CDR1 is MDHEN and CDR2 is SYDVKM in the germline V gene. Trimming removed 10 bases from V and 4 bases from J, with 5 bases in between. Here the CDR3 reads CATMYNEQFF. For the CDR3, the DNA is TGTGCCACCATGTACAATGAGCAGTTCTTC.

This clone has just one count. The chain has TRBV7-8 and TRBJ1-2; TRBD1 matches 12 bases. V shed 5 bases and J 8 bases; nucleotides not matched to a gene: 6. Germline values: CDR1 SGHVS, CDR2 FQNEAQ. The CDR3 consists of 14 residues. The CDR3 bases are TGTGCCAGCAGCCAGGCAGGGACAGGGGGCGGCTACACCTTC. Residues: CASSQAGTGGGYTF.

Concerning this clone itself: The junction shows a germline mismatch at one end, possibly a read error. The chain uses TRBV7-7 and TRBJ2-2; 10 nucleotides agree with TRBD2. The CDR3 contains 19 residues. Germline CDR1 reads SSHAT; CDR2 reads FNYEAQ (reference sequence). This CDR3 is CASSLAPRLAGAITGELFF. The CDR3 coding sequence is TGTGCTAGCAGCTTAGCACCCCGGCTAGCGGGAGCAATCACCGGGGAGCTGTTTTTT.

The chain uses TRBV29-1 and TRBJ1-1, with D hard to call. Germline V lookup: CDR1 SQVTM, CDR2 ANQGSEA. This CDR3 spans 10 amino acids. V lost 6 bases to trimming and J lost 3 bases, with 5 bases between them. The CDR3 DNA is TGCAGCGTCGGGGACACTGAAGCTTTCTTT. It specifies CSVGDTEAFF.

This sequence joins TRBV24-1 and TRBJ2-7; D is ambiguous. Germline CDR1 reads KGHDR; CDR2 reads SFDVKD. The CDR3 length is 12 residues. Trimming stripped 1 base from V and 3 bases from J, with 3 bases between. The CDR3 nucleotides read TGTGCCACCAGTGATTTCGGCTACGAGCAGTACTTC. Translating it yields CATSDFGYEQYF.